A selection of T cell receptor beta chains follows, all from one sample in a study of shared clonotypes between healthy human individuals. Only in-frame clones appear in the TCRdb table, and some are missing; sequencing was by immunoSEQ multiplex PCR. The table shows hundreds of thousands of clones, with 95% to 98% occurring only once. Sample: naive CD8+ T cells sorted from blood. These TCRs come from a man aged 25-45 years in good health. Both conserved end residues are part of each CDR3. Fields, in order: D gene, clone size, J gene, V gene, CDR3 DNA, CDR3 protein. A D gene is named only where the DNA matches it firmly. Some rows have no size entry. The others give once, few or many, or a class for an expanded clone.

d_call: .; clone_size: .; j_call: TRBJ1-1; v_call: TRBV29-1; cdr3_nt: TGCAGCGTTATGAACACTGAAGCTTTCTTT; cdr3_aa: CSVMNTEAFF
d_call: .; clone_size: .; j_call: TRBJ2-1; v_call: TRBV29-1; cdr3_nt: TGCAGCGTTGACTACGGAAATGAGCAGTTCTTC; cdr3_aa: CSVDYGNEQFF
d_call: .; clone_size: .; j_call: TRBJ2-7; v_call: TRBV2; cdr3_nt: TGTGCCAGCAGTGGGAGGTTTTACGAGCAGTACTTC; cdr3_aa: CASSGRFYEQYF
d_call: .; clone_size: .; j_call: TRBJ1-5; v_call: TRBV15; cdr3_nt: TGTGCCACCAGCAGAGATCGGGGCGGCCAGCCCCAGCATTTT; cdr3_aa: CATSRDRGGQPQHF
d_call: .; clone_size: .; j_call: TRBJ2-5; v_call: TRBV7-8; cdr3_nt: TGTGCCAGCAGCCTTCGTTCTGGCTTCCAAGAGACCCAGTACTTC; cdr3_aa: CASSLRSGFQETQYF
d_call: .; clone_size: .; j_call: TRBJ2-7; v_call: TRBV7-9; cdr3_nt: TGTGCCAGCAGCCCCCCTGGGACAACTAACGAGCAGTACTTC; cdr3_aa: CASSPPGTTNEQYF
d_call: .; clone_size: .; j_call: TRBJ2-3; v_call: TRBV6-5; cdr3_nt: TGTGCCAGCAGTTACTCCCCGCAGTATTTT; cdr3_aa: CASSYSPQYF
d_call: TRBD2; clone_size: once; j_call: TRBJ2-7; v_call: TRBV9; cdr3_nt: TGTGCCAGCAGCGGCCTAGCGGGAGAGGTCGAGCAGTACTTC; cdr3_aa: CASSGLAGEVEQYF
d_call: TRBD2; clone_size: .; j_call: TRBJ2-1; v_call: TRBV27; cdr3_nt: TGTGCCAGCAGTACGGGAGGGATTTACAATGAGCAGTTCTTC; cdr3_aa: CASSTGGIYNEQFF
d_call: TRBD1; clone_size: .; j_call: TRBJ2-2; v_call: TRBV5-6; cdr3_nt: TGTGCCAGCAGCTTGGGTCCGGGACAGGAAATTACCGGGGAGCTGTTTTTT; cdr3_aa: CASSLGPGQEITGELFF
d_call: TRBD1; clone_size: .; j_call: TRBJ2-7; v_call: TRBV28; cdr3_nt: TGTGCCAGCAGTCGACAGGGGTCCCCCTACGAGCAGTACTTC; cdr3_aa: CASSRQGSPYEQYF
d_call: .; clone_size: .; j_call: TRBJ1-3; v_call: TRBV14; cdr3_nt: TGTGCCAGCAGCCAATATCCAGTCTCTGGAAACACCATATATTTT; cdr3_aa: CASSQYPVSGNTIYF
d_call: TRBD2; clone_size: .; j_call: TRBJ2-2; v_call: TRBV7-7; cdr3_nt: TGTGCTAGCAGCGGCCCTAGCGGGACGAACACCGGGGAGCTGTTTTTT; cdr3_aa: CASSGPSGTNTGELFF
d_call: TRBD1; clone_size: .; j_call: TRBJ1-2; v_call: TRBV4-3; cdr3_nt: TGCGCCAGCAGCCAAGAAAGCAGGACAGGGGATAACTATGGCTACACCTTC; cdr3_aa: CASSQESRTGDNYGYTF
d_call: TRBD1; clone_size: .; j_call: TRBJ1-1; v_call: TRBV10-3; cdr3_nt: TGTGCCATCAGCCGGGACAGGGCGGCTCCTGAAGCTTTCTTT; cdr3_aa: CAISRDRAAPEAFF
d_call: .; clone_size: once; j_call: TRBJ1-2; v_call: TRBV29-1; cdr3_nt: TGCAGCGTCCCCGTGGAGTGGGAGCTTGGGGGCTACACCTTC; cdr3_aa: CSVPVEWELGGYTF
d_call: TRBD1; clone_size: .; j_call: TRBJ2-7; v_call: TRBV4-1; cdr3_nt: TGCGCCAGCAGCCAGGATACCGGGACAGGGGCGTACGAGCAGTACTTC; cdr3_aa: CASSQDTGTGAYEQYF
d_call: TRBD2; clone_size: .; j_call: TRBJ2-7; v_call: TRBV11-2; cdr3_nt: TGTGCCAGCAGCTTGGATCCGGGACTAGCGGGGGTGCAGTACTTC; cdr3_aa: CASSLDPGLAGVQYF
d_call: .; clone_size: .; j_call: TRBJ2-2; v_call: TRBV7-9; cdr3_nt: TGTGCCAGCACCTCACCGGCGAACACCGGGGAGCTGTTTTTT; cdr3_aa: CASTSPANTGELFF
d_call: .; clone_size: .; j_call: TRBJ2-2; v_call: TRBV27; cdr3_nt: TGTGCCAGCCGCTTCCGTGGGGAGCTGTTTTTT; cdr3_aa: CASRFRGELFF
d_call: .; clone_size: .; j_call: TRBJ1-1; v_call: TRBV9; cdr3_nt: TGTGCCAGTACCCGACAGGAGAACACTGAAGCTTTCTTT; cdr3_aa: CASTRQENTEAFF
d_call: TRBD1; clone_size: .; j_call: TRBJ2-7; v_call: TRBV5-6; cdr3_nt: TGTGCCAGCAGCGGCGGACAGGGTGGGTTCGAGCAGTACTTC; cdr3_aa: CASSGGQGGFEQYF
d_call: TRBD1; clone_size: .; j_call: TRBJ1-1; v_call: TRBV5-4; cdr3_nt: TGTGCCAGCAGCTCACAGGGGTCGAACACTGAAGCTTTCTTT; cdr3_aa: CASSSQGSNTEAFF
d_call: .; clone_size: .; j_call: TRBJ2-7; v_call: TRBV2; cdr3_nt: TGTGCCAGCAGTGTCATATCATCCGGGGAAGGCTACGAGCAGTACTTC; cdr3_aa: CASSVISSGEGYEQYF
d_call: .; clone_size: once; j_call: TRBJ2-1; v_call: TRBV7-9; cdr3_nt: TGTGCCAGCAGCTCCTCTGTAAGCAATGAGCAGTTCTTC; cdr3_aa: CASSSSVSNEQFF
d_call: .; clone_size: .; j_call: TRBJ2-7; v_call: TRBV10-3; cdr3_nt: TGTGCCACCTGGGCGAGGGACGAGCAGTACTTC; cdr3_aa: CATWARDEQYF
d_call: .; clone_size: .; j_call: TRBJ2-5; v_call: TRBV6-6; cdr3_nt: TGTGCCAGCGGCGGGACTGTCTTGGAGGGGGAGACCCAGTACTTC; cdr3_aa: CASGGTVLEGETQYF
d_call: TRBD2; clone_size: .; j_call: TRBJ2-7; v_call: TRBV27; cdr3_nt: TGTGCCAGCAGGGCTAGCGGGATGTTTACCTACGAGCAGTACTTC; cdr3_aa: CASRASGMFTYEQYF
d_call: .; clone_size: .; j_call: TRBJ2-3; v_call: TRBV6-6; cdr3_nt: TGTGCCAGCAGCCTCCGCCGGGCAGGGGGCACAGATACGCAGTATTTT; cdr3_aa: CASSLRRAGGTDTQYF
d_call: .; clone_size: .; j_call: TRBJ2-1; v_call: TRBV9; cdr3_nt: TGTGCCAGCAGCGTAGCTCGACGGAGAGACAATGAGCAGTTCTTC; cdr3_aa: CASSVARRRDNEQFF
d_call: .; clone_size: once; j_call: TRBJ2-3; v_call: TRBV11-3; cdr3_nt: TGTGCCAGCAGCAGTGGGGGTTCGACAGATACGCAGTATTTT; cdr3_aa: CASSSGGSTDTQYF
d_call: TRBD1; clone_size: .; j_call: TRBJ2-1; v_call: TRBV7-9; cdr3_nt: TGTGCCAGCAGCCCCTACAGGGGTGATAATGAGCAGTTCTTC; cdr3_aa: CASSPYRGDNEQFF
d_call: .; clone_size: .; j_call: TRBJ2-6; v_call: TRBV9; cdr3_nt: TGTGCCAGCAGCAATCCCTCTGGGGCCAACGTCCTGACTTTC; cdr3_aa: CASSNPSGANVLTF
d_call: .; clone_size: .; j_call: TRBJ2-2; v_call: TRBV4-1; cdr3_nt: TGCGCCAGCAGCCAAGCACCCGAGGTCGGCGTCGGGGAGCTGTTTTTT; cdr3_aa: CASSQAPEVGVGELFF
d_call: .; clone_size: .; j_call: TRBJ2-6; v_call: TRBV29-1; cdr3_nt: TGCAGCGTTGCAGTGGACTCTGGGGCCAACGTCCTGACTTTC; cdr3_aa: CSVAVDSGANVLTF
d_call: .; clone_size: .; j_call: TRBJ2-7; v_call: TRBV30; cdr3_nt: TGTGCCTGGAGTAACCCCCTCCCCTTCTACGAGCAGTACTTC; cdr3_aa: CAWSNPLPFYEQYF
d_call: TRBD2; clone_size: .; j_call: TRBJ2-7; v_call: TRBV11-2; cdr3_nt: TGTGCCAGCAGCTTAGTCGGCGGGAGCAACGAGCAGTACTTC; cdr3_aa: CASSLVGGSNEQYF
d_call: .; clone_size: .; j_call: TRBJ2-2; v_call: TRBV28; cdr3_nt: TGTGCCAGCAGTATTGGATCAGGGACCCTAGCCGGGGAGCTGTTTTTT; cdr3_aa: CASSIGSGTLAGELFF
d_call: .; clone_size: .; j_call: TRBJ2-1; v_call: TRBV11-2; cdr3_nt: TGTGCCAGCAGCTTAGACTTTAGAGGGGGAGGCTCCTACAATGAGCAGTTCTTC; cdr3_aa: CASSLDFRGGGSYNEQFF
d_call: TRBD1; clone_size: .; j_call: TRBJ2-7; v_call: TRBV27; cdr3_nt: TGTGCCAGCAGTTTATCACGACAGGGCTACGAGCAGTACTTC; cdr3_aa: CASSLSRQGYEQYF
d_call: TRBD1; clone_size: .; j_call: TRBJ2-7; v_call: TRBV4-3; cdr3_nt: TGCGCCAGCAGCCCGAGGACAGGGGGCTACGAGCAGTACTTC; cdr3_aa: CASSPRTGGYEQYF